These 18 T cell receptor beta chains came from one sample sequenced in a study of Ad26.COV2.S vaccination and SARS-CoV-2 variants. Clones were read by immunoSEQ multiplex PCR, and TCRdb kept only the in-frame ones, dropping some. In the table there are fewer than 500,000 clones, approximately 92% of which are singletons. Stated treatment: some 19 received Ad26.COV2.S at low or high dose, single or two shots; roughly 5 received placebo; per-sample allocation not given. Sampling took place 63 days after the first vaccine or placebo injection. The specimen comprised peripheral blood, sampled in a trial of Ad26.COV2.S vaccine versus placebo. These TCRs come from a person between 18 and 65 years old who received the Ad26.COV2.S COVID-19 vaccine or a placebo.

This chain joins TRBV4-1 and TRBJ2-2; D remains unclear. Looked up from germline, CDR1 is MGHRA and CDR2 is YSYEKL. V was clipped by 7 bases and J by 6 bases, with 6 bases between them. The CDR3 sequence is 11 residues long. In nucleotides, the CDR3 is TGCGCCAGCACCGCGGCCGGGGAGCTGTTTTTT. Its protein is CASTAAGELFF.

This rearrangement joins TRBV28 to TRBJ1-2; no reliable D call. The CDR3 consists of 13 residues. Germline-derived CDR1 and CDR2 are MDHEN and SYDVKM. V lost 6 bases, J lost 4 bases, and 12 bases lay in between. CDR3 nucleotide sequence: TGTGCCAGCAGCCCTGTCGACCTCTATGGCTACACCTTC. This encodes CASSPVDLYGYTF.

The chain employs TRBV5-1 and TRBJ2-3; TRBD2 matches 9 bases. The CDR3 is 14 residues long. The germline V gene encodes CDR1 SGHRS and CDR2 YFSETQ. V was clipped by 4 bases and J by 4 bases; unmatched bases: 4. The CDR3 protein is CASSPIAGADTQYF. The CDR3 bases are TGCGCCAGCAGCCCGATAGCGGGAGCAGATACGCAGTATTTT.

The chain has TRBV28 and TRBJ1-3, with 9 positions matching TRBD1. Germline V gives CDR1 MDHEN, CDR2 SYDVKM. The CDR3 sequence is 13 residues long. Trimming cost V 6 bases and J 7 bases; bases outside gene matches: 4. The CDR3 DNA is TGTGCCAGCAGGGGGACAGGGTTCAACACCATATATTTT. Translation: CASRGTGFNTIYF.

V usage is TRBV11-2 and J usage is TRBJ2-6; possibly TRBD2 for D (5 bases). CDR1 and CDR2 from the germline V gene are SGHAT and FQNNGV. The CDR3 runs 19 residues. Trimming removed 4 bases at V and 0 bases at J, with 19 bases between. The CDR3 sequence is CASSSLFSDSVSGANVLTF. The CDR3 region has the DNA TGTGCCAGCAGCTCCCTATTCTCCGATAGCGTCTCTGGGGCCAACGTCCTGACTTTC.

This chain uses TRBV7-2 with TRBJ2-7; D unclear. Trimming removed 1 base from V and 1 base from J, with 14 bases in between. This CDR3 is 16 amino acids long. The V gene's germline CDR1 is SGHTA and CDR2 FQGNSA. The DNA of the CDR3 is TGTGCCAGCAGCTTAGAGTACGGGTACTTATCCTACGAGCAGTACTTC. Amino acids: CASSLEYGYLSYEQYF.

V usage is TRBV11-2 and J usage is TRBJ2-2, with unresolved D. V lost 0 bases, J lost 1 base, and 6 bases lay in between. The CDR3 spans 15 residues. The germline gives CDR1 SGHAT, CDR2 FQNNGV. The chain's CDR3 is CASSLDRRNTGELFF. CDR3 coding DNA: TGTGCCAGCAGCTTAGATCGGAGGAACACCGGGGAGCTGTTTTTT.

The chain carries TRBV19 and TRBJ2-2, with D possibly TRBD1 on 6 matching bases. CDR3 length: 14 amino acids. Between the trimmed V and J ends, which lost 7 bases and 4 bases, there was a span of 13 bases. Per germline, CDR1 LNHDA and CDR2 SQIVND (reference sequence). Here the CDR3 DNA reads TGTGCCAGTACCGAAGACAGGTTCACCGGGGAGCTGTTTTTT. Its translation: CASTEDRFTGELFF.

J is TRBJ2-5 and V is TRBV6-5; 14 bases fit TRBD2. The germline CDR1 and CDR2 sequences are MNHEY and SVGAGI. J gave up 3 bases and V 7 bases, and 4 bases lay outside the gene matches. CDR3 length: 15 residues. The CDR3: CASTSGLAGEETQYF. CDR3 DNA: TGTGCCAGCACTTCGGGACTAGCGGGAGAAGAGACCCAGTACTTC.

V is TRBV5-4 and J is TRBJ1-2; a possible D gene is TRBD1 (6 bases). The V end lost 2 bases, the J end lost 6 bases, and 11 bases lay between the germline ends. This CDR3 has 13 residues. The V gene's germline CDR1 is SGHNT and CDR2 YYREEE (reference sequence). The CDR3: CASSLQGGDGYTF. The CDR3 region has the DNA TGTGCCAGCAGCTTACAGGGTGGTGATGGCTACACCTTC.

This chain uses TRBV9 with TRBJ2-3; D is perhaps TRBD1 or TRBD2 (6 bases each). V was pared by 0 bases and J by 3 bases, with 14 bases between. The CDR3 covers 16 residues. Per germline, CDR1 SGDLS and CDR2 YYNGEE. The CDR3, as DNA: TGTGCCAGCAGCGTAGTTGGAGGGGGTAGTACAGATACGCAGTATTTT. Amino acids: CASSVVGGGSTDTQYF.

CDR3: CASSAAPSDEQFF. The DNA for the CDR3 is TGTGCCAGCAGCGCAGCCCCCTCGGATGAGCAGTTCTTC. The rearrangement uses TRBV9 and TRBJ2-1, with D unresolved. Germline values: CDR1 SGDLS, CDR2 YYNGEE. Trimming took 3 bases from V and 8 from J, leaving 12 bases between them. The CDR3 runs to 13 residues.

The V call is TRBV7-8, the J call TRBJ1-5; the D gene is possibly TRBD1 (6 bases). The CDR3 has 16 residues. CDR1 SGHVS and CDR2 FQNEAQ come from the germline V gene. Trimming took 5 bases from V and 0 from J, leaving 14 bases between them. DNA for the CDR3: TGTGCCAGCAGCCGAGGGGGGGCTTATAGCAATCAGCCCCAGCATTTT. Translating it yields CASSRGGAYSNQPQHF.

CDR3: CASSSSGTLYNEQFF. CDR3 nucleotide sequence: TGTGCCAGCAGCTCGTCCGGGACCCTTTACAATGAGCAGTTCTTC. The rearrangement links TRBV7-2 to TRBJ2-1; possibly TRBD1 or TRBD2 for D (5 bases each). V lost 4 bases and J lost 4, with 14 bases in between. The CDR3 spans 15 residues. CDR1 is SGHTA, CDR2 FQGNSA, per germline.

The J gene is TRBJ2-3, the V gene TRBV27; D might be TRBD1 (6 bases). Per germline, CDR1 MNHEY and CDR2 SMNVEV (reference sequence). Trimming took 3 bases from V and 9 from J, leaving 13 bases between them. The CDR3 is 13 residues long. The CDR3 loop reads CASSLGARKTQYF. CDR3 DNA sequence: TGTGCCAGCAGTTTGGGGGCGCGGAAGACGCAGTATTTT.

The CDR3 protein is CASSTSRENEQFF. CDR3 nucleotide sequence: TGTGCCAGTAGTACTTCCCGGGAGAATGAGCAGTTCTTC. The chain uses TRBV19 and TRBJ2-1; TRBD2 might be the D (6 bases). From germline, CDR1 is LNHDA and CDR2 SQIVND (reference sequence). This CDR3 spans 13 amino acids. V was clipped by 4 bases and J by 7 bases, with 11 bases between them. The whole variable domain, remainder taken from reference TRBV19 and TRBJ2-1, is DGGITQSPKYLFRKEGQNVTLSCEQNLNHDAMYWYRQDPGQGLRLIYYSQIVNDFQKGDIAEGYSVSREKKESFPLTVTSAQKNPTAFYLCASSTSRENEQFFGPGTRLTVL.

In DNA, the CDR3 is TGTGCCAGCAGCTTAGGTCCAGGGGGCAACACTGAAGCTTTCTTT. Its protein product is CASSLGPGGNTEAFF. The chain combines TRBV7-3 with TRBJ1-1, with 8 bases lining up with TRBD1. CDR3 length equals 15 residues. J lost 2 bases, V lost 2 bases, and 4 bases had no gene match. CDR1 is SGHTA, CDR2 FQGTGA, per germline.

Only one count was recorded for this clone. The chain recombines TRBV5-1 with TRBJ2-3; TRBD1 might be the D (6 bases). The V end was cut by 4 bases, the J end by 1 base, with 13 bases between. The CDR3 has 15 amino acids. Germline V lookup: CDR1 SGHRS, CDR2 YFSETQ. In DNA form, the CDR3 reads TGCGCCAGCAGCGCTCCCGGGACACGCACAGATACGCAGTATTTT. Amino acid sequence: CASSAPGTRTDTQYF. The full variable domain, with the rest looked up from reference TRBV5-1 and TRBJ2-3, is KAGVTQTPRYLIKTRGQQVTLSCSPISGHRSVSWYQQTPGQGLQFLFEYFSETQRNKGNFPGRFSGRQFSNSRSEMNVSTLELGDSALYLCASSAPGTRTDTQYFGPGTRLTVL.